Each of the 31 T cell receptor beta chains below was sequenced from the same sample in a study of radiotherapy plus CTLA-4 blockade in lung cancer (dated by TCRdb to between 2017 and 2018). The protocol used for the library was the immunoSEQ multiplex PCR assay. TCRdb obtained this table from immuneACCESS and retained in-frame rearrangements with V and J assigned. These tables miss some clones; where compared with another copy, unresolved V genes account for less than half of the shortfall, and the remainder is unexplained. Recorded for this sample are over 60,000 clones; over 75% of them occurred a single time. The ten most abundant clones make up 35% to 50% of the sample. Here the sequenced sample was peripheral blood, taken from a patient treated with radiotherapy plus ipilimumab. These receptors originate from a human donor with non-small cell lung cancer that progressed on radiotherapy plus ipilimumab.

In DNA, the CDR3 is TGTGCCAGCGGCACCGGGACAGCGAACACTGAAGCTTTCTTT. Protein sequence: CASGTGTANTEAFF. The chain couples TRBV7-9 to TRBJ1-1; 7 bases map to TRBD1. There are 14 residues in the CDR3. CDR1 and CDR2 (germline): SEHNR, FQNEAQ (reference sequence). The J segment lost 1 base and the V segment lost 8 bases, leaving 7 bases of the junction unmatched.

The chain joins TRBV30 to TRBJ2-3; D gene unclear. CDR1 GTSNPN and CDR2 SVGIG come from the germline V gene (reference sequence). There are 12 residues in the CDR3. V lost 1 base and J 0 bases, leaving 2 bases between the germline ends. The CDR3 coding sequence is TGTGCCTGGAGTGCCAGCACAGATACGCAGTATTTT. Its translation: CAWSASTDTQYF. The full variable domain, rest sourced from reference TRBV30 and TRBJ2-3, is SQTIHQWPATLVQPVGSPLSLECTVEGTSNPNLYWYRQAAGRGLQLLFYSVGIGQISSEVPQNLSASRPQDRQFILSSKKLLLSDSGFYLCAWSASTDTQYFGPGTRLTVL.

The chain is built from TRBV7-8 and TRBJ1-5, with TRBD1 as a possible D gene (6 bases). From germline, CDR1 is SGHVS and CDR2 FQNEAQ. V was trimmed by 5 bases and J by 2 bases, leaving 16 bases between them. CDR3 length: 16 residues. CDR3 amino acids: CASSVEQGAGNQPQHF. DNA of the CDR3: TGTGCCAGCAGCGTCGAACAGGGTGCCGGCAATCAGCCCCAGCATTTT.

The V gene is TRBV19, the J gene TRBJ1-5; 9 bases are a match to TRBD1. The V gene end was trimmed by 9 bases and the J gene end by 6 bases; junction bases not matched to a gene: 18. The CDR3 runs 17 residues. Germline CDR1 and CDR2: LNHDA and SQIVND (reference sequence). The CDR3 sequence: CASIEGTGHGRTQPQHF. CDR3 sequence (DNA): TGTGCCAGCATAGAAGGGACAGGGCACGGTCGAACTCAGCCCCAGCATTTT.

The gene calls are TRBV28 and TRBJ1-2; D is unclear. The CDR3 is 18 residues long. V dropped 1 base and J dropped 5 bases, with 23 bases sitting between them. CDR1 and CDR2 from the germline V gene are MDHEN and SYDVKM. The CDR3 nucleotides read TGTGCCAGCAGTTTATACCCGTTTAAATCTCCTAGGTTGTATGGCTACACCTTC. Translation gives CASSLYPFKSPRLYGYTF.

The genes are TRBV14 and TRBJ1-1; possibly TRBD1 for D (6 bases). This CDR3 comprises 14 residues. With 4 bases removed from V and 7 bases from J, the gap between germline ends came to 16 bases. Germline assignment: CDR1 SGHDN and CDR2 FVKESK. The CDR3 nucleotides are TGTGCCAGCAGCCGAGACAGGCAATACAATGAAGCTTTCTTT. Its protein is CASSRDRQYNEAFF.

The chain joins TRBV30 to TRBJ2-1, with D unresolved. The CDR3 has 12 residues. The V gene's germline CDR1 is GTSNPN and CDR2 SVGIG (reference sequence). V was shortened by 1 base and J by 7 bases, with 8 bases between the two germline ends. The CDR3 bases are TGTGCCTGGAGTGAGGGAAGGAATGAGCAGTTCTTC. It translates to CAWSEGRNEQFF. Based on the CDR3 plus reference TRBV30 and TRBJ2-1, the full variable domain is SQTIHQWPATLVQPVGSPLSLECTVEGTSNPNLYWYRQAAGRGLQLLFYSVGIGQISSEVPQNLSASRPQDRQFILSSKKLLLSDSGFYLCAWSEGRNEQFFGPGTRLTVL.

This chain links TRBV5-1 with TRBJ1-2, with D tentatively TRBD1 (6 bases). The length of the CDR3 is 14 residues. V shed 0 bases and J shed 4 bases, with 10 bases lying between them. CDR1 is SGHRS and CDR2 is YFSETQ in the germline V gene. The CDR3 is CASSLGQALYGYTF. DNA of the CDR3: TGCGCCAGCAGCTTGGGACAGGCTCTCTATGGCTACACCTTC.

The chain joins TRBV2 to TRBJ2-7; D not resolved. Germline V gene data show CDR1 as SNHLY and CDR2 as FYNNEI. CDR3 size: 12 residues. Trimming pared 2 bases from V and 4 bases from J, leaving 6 bases between. CDR3 loop: CASSERRYEQYV. In nucleotides, the CDR3 is TGTGCCAGCAGTGAAAGACGGTACGAGCAGTACGTC.

This clone was observed a single time. Here the CDR3 DNA reads TGCGCCAGCAGCTTGAGTCAGGGGCCAGGGGCGCAGTATTTT. Amino acid sequence: CASSLSQGPGAQYF. The rearrangement links TRBV5-1 to TRBJ2-3; D perhaps matches TRBD1 (6 bases). Between the trimmed V and J ends, which lost 1 base and 10 bases, there was a span of 16 bases. The CDR3 consists of 14 residues. The germline CDR1 and CDR2 sequences are SGHRS and YFSETQ.

This sequence joins TRBV19 and TRBJ1-3; D ambiguous. The CDR3 runs 16 residues. Trimming took off 5 bases at V and 0 bases at J, with 14 bases between the two ends. Germline-derived CDR1 and CDR2 are LNHDA and SQIVND (reference sequence). CDR3 in amino acids: CASSPSRALSGNTIYF. CDR3 nucleotides: TGTGCCAGTAGTCCGAGTCGGGCCCTCTCTGGAAACACCATATATTTT. Variable domain in full (rest from reference TRBV19 and TRBJ1-3): DGGITQSPKYLFRKEGQNVTLSCEQNLNHDAMYWYRQDPGQGLRLIYYSQIVNDFQKGDIAEGYSVSREKKESFPLTVTSAQKNPTAFYLCASSPSRALSGNTIYFGEGSWLTVV.

This rearrangement joins TRBV5-4 to TRBJ2-2; TRBD2 matches 7 bases. The CDR3 covers 15 residues. J lost 1 base, V lost 3 bases, and 3 bases had no gene match. Per the germline V gene, CDR1 is SGHNT and CDR2 is YYREEE (reference sequence). The CDR3 loop reads CASSSAGKNTGELFF. In DNA form, the CDR3 reads TGTGCCAGCAGCTCAGCGGGAAAGAACACCGGGGAGCTGTTTTTT. The full variable domain, rest sourced from reference TRBV5-4 and TRBJ2-2, is ETGVTQSPTHLIKTRGQQVTLRCSSQSGHNTVSWYQQALGQGPQFIFQYYREEENGRGNFPPRFSGLQFPNYSSELNVNALELDDSALYLCASSSAGKNTGELFFGEGSRLTVL.

V usage is TRBV29-1 and J usage is TRBJ2-7; 11 bases line up with TRBD2. Losses at the gene ends were 1 base for V and 0 bases for J; bases not matched to a gene: 8. Germline V gene lookup returns CDR1 SQVTM and CDR2 ANQGSEA. The CDR3 sequence is 17 residues long. The CDR3 DNA is TGCAGCGTTGAAGGAGCGGGGACTAGCGGAAGCTCCTACGAGCAGTACTTC. Translating it yields CSVEGAGTSGSSYEQYF.

The V gene is TRBV9, the J gene TRBJ1-2; no clear D. With 3 bases removed from V and 0 bases from J, the gap between germline ends came to 9 bases. This CDR3 has 14 amino acids. The germline V gene encodes CDR1 SGDLS and CDR2 YYNGEE. CDR3 sequence reads: CASSDNAANYGYTF. CDR3 DNA: TGTGCCAGCAGCGATAACGCGGCTAACTATGGCTACACCTTC.

The chain employs TRBV2 and TRBJ2-7, with TRBD1 identical over 8 bases. There are 17 residues in the CDR3. V lost 4 bases, J lost 0 bases, and 11 bases stayed unmatched. Looked up from germline, CDR1 is SNHLY and CDR2 is FYNNEI. The CDR3 loop reads CASSGSLGQVSSYEQYV. Here the CDR3 DNA reads TGTGCCAGCAGTGGGAGTTTGGGACAGGTCAGCTCCTACGAGCAGTACGTC.

The chain employs TRBV11-2 and TRBJ1-2; 7 nucleotides line up with TRBD1. CDR3 length equals 13 residues. Germline V gives CDR1 SGHAT, CDR2 FQNNGV. V shed 6 bases, J shed 6 bases, and the junction held 7 bases outside the gene matches. In DNA form, the CDR3 reads TGTGCCAGCAGTTTACAGGGGTTTAATGGCTACACCTTC. Translation gives CASSLQGFNGYTF.

Comments on this clone: In this CDR3 the conserved last residue, phenylalanine or tryptophan, is missing, so a read error is likely. The gene calls are TRBV6-6 and TRBJ2-7, with 10 bases aligning to TRBD2. The V segment lost 5 bases and the J segment 3 bases; nucleotides outside the gene matches: 7. CDR3 length equals 15 residues. Germline CDR1 MNHNY, CDR2 SVGAGI (reference sequence). CDR3 sequence: CASSPSAGGLYEQYS. CDR3 bases: TGTGCCAGCAGTCCCTCAGCGGGAGGGCTCTACGAGCAGTACTCC.

The count of this clone is one. The chain uses TRBV5-1 and TRBJ2-1; 9 bases are a match to TRBD2. This CDR3 is 15 amino acids long. V trimming: 5 bases; J trimming: 8 bases; junction bases outside the gene matches: 11. The V gene's germline CDR1 is SGHRS and CDR2 YFSETQ. This CDR3 is CASSRRREGPHEQFF. CDR3 bases: TGCGCCAGCAGTAGGAGGCGGGAGGGCCCCCATGAGCAGTTCTTC. The variable domain in full, with the rest retrieved from reference TRBV5-1 and TRBJ2-1, is KAGVTQTPRYLIKTRGQQVTLSCSPISGHRSVSWYQQTPGQGLQFLFEYFSETQRNKGNFPGRFSGRQFSNSRSEMNVSTLELGDSALYLCASSRRREGPHEQFFGPGTRLTVL.

V gene TRBV5-1 combines with J gene TRBJ2-3, with 8 bases lining up with TRBD1. Losses at the gene ends were 5 bases for V and 3 bases for J; bases not matched to a gene: 8. The CDR3 totals 15 residues. Looked up from germline, CDR1 is SGHRS and CDR2 is YFSETQ. The CDR3: CASSAGQGRTDTQYF. DNA of the CDR3: TGCGCCAGCAGTGCAGGACAGGGCCGGACAGATACGCAGTATTTT. Complete variable domain (other parts from reference TRBV5-1 and TRBJ2-3): KAGVTQTPRYLIKTRGQQVTLSCSPISGHRSVSWYQQTPGQGLQFLFEYFSETQRNKGNFPGRFSGRQFSNSRSEMNVSTLELGDSALYLCASSAGQGRTDTQYFGPGTRLTVL.

This clone was detected only a few times. The gene calls are TRBV28 and TRBJ1-1; 7 bases are a match to TRBD1. The CDR3 is made up of 16 amino acids. Losses at the gene ends were 4 bases for V and 1 base for J; bases not matched to a gene: 9. CDR1 and CDR2 from the germline V gene are MDHEN and SYDVKM. The CDR3 protein is CASSSGAGTENTEAFF. The CDR3, as DNA: TGTGCCAGCAGTTCGGGGGCCGGGACAGAGAACACTGAAGCTTTCTTT.

The gene calls are TRBV10-3 and TRBJ2-1; 9 bases agree with TRBD1. J lost 8 bases, V lost 7 bases, and 3 bases had no gene match. Germline values: CDR1 ENHRY, CDR2 SYGVKD. The CDR3 has 12 residues. CDR3: CAINTGGYEQFF. DNA for the CDR3: TGTGCCATCAATACAGGGGGCTATGAGCAGTTCTTC.

The chain couples TRBV2 to TRBJ2-1, with D maybe TRBD2 (5 bases). The ends were cut back, 6 bases at V and 6 bases at J, with 9 bases in the middle. From germline, CDR1 is SNHLY and CDR2 FYNNEI. This CDR3 has 12 residues. The CDR3 nucleotides are TGTGCCAGCAGGTGGGGAGTCAATGAGCAGTTCTTC. Translated, it gives CASRWGVNEQFF.

The V call is TRBV4-1, the J call TRBJ2-1; 8 nucleotides align to TRBD1. Unmatched junction bases numbered 10, after V lost 1 base and J lost 8 bases. The CDR3 sequence is 16 residues long. The germline CDR1 and CDR2 sequences are MGHRA and YSYEKL. CDR3 sequence: CASSQVLSRGPDEQFF. The CDR3 DNA reads as TGCGCCAGCAGCCAAGTCCTCTCCAGGGGGCCAGATGAGCAGTTCTTC.

DNA for the CDR3: TGTGCCAGCTCATCACAGGGGTTGAACACTGAAGCTTTCTTT. It translates to CASSSQGLNTEAFF. The rearrangement links TRBV18 to TRBJ1-1; 7 nucleotides align to TRBD1. J lost 0 bases, V lost 5 bases, and 3 bases had no gene match. Germline V gene sequence: CDR1 KGHSH, CDR2 LQKENI. The CDR3 runs to 14 residues.

The chain links TRBV29-1 to TRBJ1-1; 9 nucleotides line up with TRBD1. CDR1 SQVTM and CDR2 ANQGSEA come from the germline V gene. This CDR3 has 13 residues. With V trimmed by 8 bases and J by 0 bases, 4 bases remained unmatched. The CDR3 spells CSTGTGLNTEAFF. The DNA of the CDR3 is TGCAGCACCGGGACAGGGCTGAACACTGAAGCTTTCTTT.

The genes are TRBV19 and TRBJ1-2; D ambiguous. CDR1 is LNHDA and CDR2 is SQIVND in the germline V gene (reference sequence). Trimming pared 1 base from V and 4 bases from J, leaving 13 bases between. The CDR3 spans 15 residues. The chain's CDR3 is CASSIAAGTGYGYTF. CDR3 DNA: TGTGCCAGTAGTATAGCAGCGGGTACTGGCTATGGCTACACCTTC.

The chain carries TRBV27 and TRBJ2-3; TRBD2 matches 8 bases. Germline assignment: CDR1 MNHEY and CDR2 SMNVEV (reference sequence). Trimming at V came to 11 bases and at J to 2 bases, leaving 9 bases not matched to a gene. CDR3 length: 14 amino acids. The CDR3 DNA reads as TGTGCCGGACCCAAGCGGGAGCACACAGATACGCAGTATTTT. Translated: CAGPKREHTDTQYF.

The genes are TRBV20-1 and TRBJ1-2; no reliable D call. Trimming removed 4 bases at V and 4 bases at J, with 7 bases between. Germline assignment: CDR1 DFQATT and CDR2 SNEGSKA (reference sequence). The CDR3 is 11 amino acids. The CDR3 DNA reads as TGCAGTGCTACCAAGGGCTATGGCTACACCTTC. This translates into CSATKGYGYTF.

The rearrangement uses TRBV7-8 and TRBJ2-7; TRBD2 might be the D (5 bases). CDR1 is SGHVS, CDR2 FQNEAQ, per germline. V was shortened by 0 bases and J by 5 bases, with 26 bases between the two germline ends. This CDR3 has 19 residues. The CDR3 spells CASSLALVLAFTSTNEQYV. The CDR3 nucleotides read TGTGCCAGCAGCTTAGCGCTGGTGCTAGCTTTTACCTCCACCAACGAGCAGTACGTC.

V and J are TRBV6-1 and TRBJ2-1; D is undetermined. V lost 3 bases to trimming and J lost 1 base, with 1 base between them. This CDR3 has 12 residues. CDR1 and CDR2 from the germline V gene are MNHNS and SASEGT. CDR3 in amino acids: CASSDSYNEQFF. The DNA of the CDR3 is TGTGCCAGCAGTGATTCCTACAATGAGCAGTTCTTC.

This clone has just one count. V and J are TRBV5-1 and TRBJ2-6, with 7 bases lining up with TRBD1. The CDR3 runs 19 residues. Trimming removed 4 bases from V and 4 bases from J; junction bases left unmatched: 17. Germline V lookup: CDR1 SGHRS, CDR2 YFSETQ. CDR3 region: CASSPNPGQIRLGANVLTF. The CDR3 DNA reads TGCGCCAGCAGCCCTAACCCGGGACAGATACGGCTAGGGGCCAACGTCCTGACTTTC.